These T cell receptor beta chains were read from a single sample in a study of T cell responses to AZD1222 COVID-19 vaccine. Generated by immunoSEQ multiplex PCR, the TCRdb table keeps only in-frame clones and is missing some. Here the sample spans 45,000 to 55,000 clones, about 88% being singletons. The sequencing here drew on peripheral blood, taken on day 0 of AZD1222 vaccination. The receptors originated from an adult in good health. Both conserved end residues are part of each CDR3. The order of the fields is J gene, V gene, D gene, clone size, CDR3 protein, CDR3 DNA. D genes are given only for firm matches. Clone size appears in some rows only: once, few, many, or a class for an expanded clone.

j_call: TRBJ1-1
v_call: TRBV4-3
d_call: .
clone_size: .
cdr3_aa: CASSTGLLTEAFF
cdr3_nt: TGCGCCAGCAGCACAGGGCTCCTCACTGAAGCTTTCTTT

j_call: TRBJ2-5
v_call: TRBV7-2
d_call: TRBD1
clone_size: .
cdr3_aa: CASSLGSRGETQYF
cdr3_nt: TGTGCCAGCAGCTTAGGTTCCAGGGGGGAGACCCAGTACTTC

j_call: TRBJ2-7
v_call: TRBV27
d_call: .
clone_size: .
cdr3_aa: CASSLNQGYYEQYF
cdr3_nt: TGTGCCAGCAGTTTAAATCAGGGCTACTACGAGCAGTACTTC

j_call: TRBJ2-1
v_call: TRBV7-7
d_call: TRBD1
clone_size: .
cdr3_aa: CASSSTGSSYNEQFF
cdr3_nt: TGTGCTAGCAGCTCGACAGGGAGCTCCTACAATGAGCAGTTCTTC

j_call: TRBJ2-7
v_call: TRBV7-9
d_call: .
clone_size: .
cdr3_aa: CASSLQGIRDEQYF
cdr3_nt: TGTGCCAGCAGCTTGCAGGGAATACGGGACGAGCAGTACTTC

j_call: TRBJ2-2
v_call: TRBV27
d_call: TRBD2
clone_size: .
cdr3_aa: CASSLLAGGPRDTGELFF
cdr3_nt: TGTGCCAGCAGTTTACTAGCGGGGGGGCCCCGGGACACCGGGGAGCTGTTTTTT

j_call: TRBJ2-7
v_call: TRBV7-3
d_call: .
clone_size: once
cdr3_aa: CASSLAGPNFDEQYF
cdr3_nt: TGTGCCAGCAGCTTGGCGGGACCCAATTTCGACGAGCAGTACTTC

j_call: TRBJ1-4
v_call: TRBV29-1
d_call: TRBD1
clone_size: .
cdr3_aa: CSVKGGPGTTEKLFF
cdr3_nt: TGCAGCGTTAAAGGGGGCCCGGGGACAACTGAAAAACTGTTTTTT

j_call: TRBJ1-1
v_call: TRBV7-2
d_call: .
clone_size: .
cdr3_aa: CASSLRDTLGNTEAFF
cdr3_nt: TGTGCCAGCAGCCTACGGGACACCCTGGGGAACACTGAAGCTTTCTTT

j_call: TRBJ1-2
v_call: TRBV25-1
d_call: .
clone_size: .
cdr3_aa: CASSDQLGSNYGYTF
cdr3_nt: TGTGCCAGCAGTGACCAGCTCGGAAGTAACTATGGCTACACCTTC